Presented here are 9 T cell receptor beta chains from one specimen sequenced in a study of cytomegalovirus exposure and HLA in healthy donors. Primers included in the PCR were 60 Vbeta and 13 Jbeta primers. Produced via immunoSEQ multiplex PCR; TCRdb's table is partial and in-frame only. The data hold roughly 87,000 clones, with 70% to 75% observed a single time. The specimen sequenced was PBMCs. The source of these receptors is a man in his 60s in good health and CMV-seronegative.

V gene TRBV9 combines with J gene TRBJ2-1, with 7 positions matching TRBD2. Trimming at V came to 0 bases and at J to 0 bases, leaving 3 bases not matched to a gene. Per germline, CDR1 SGDLS and CDR2 YYNGEE. This CDR3 spans 16 amino acids. This CDR3 reads CASSVGGGISYNEQFF. CDR3 nucleotide sequence: TGTGCCAGCAGCGTAGGGGGGGGGATCTCCTACAATGAGCAGTTCTTC.

This clone has only a few counts. The chain recombines TRBV9 with TRBJ2-3, with D uncertain. Between the trimmed V and J ends, which lost 3 bases and 3 bases, there was a span of 14 bases. Germline V gives CDR1 SGDLS, CDR2 YYNGEE. The CDR3 has 15 residues. DNA of the CDR3: TGTGCCAGCAGCGGATCAGTCTCCTGGACAGATACGCAGTATTTT. Translation gives CASSGSVSWTDTQYF.

The V and J genes are TRBV9 and TRBJ2-5, with 7 bases that match TRBD2. The length of the CDR3 is 15 residues. J gave up 5 bases and V 4 bases, and 11 bases lay outside the gene matches. Germline V gene sequence: CDR1 SGDLS, CDR2 YYNGEE. CDR3 sequence (DNA): TGTGCCAGCAGCTTGACCACTAGCGCCCGGGAGACCCAGTACTTC. Encoded protein: CASSLTTSARETQYF.

The chain joins TRBV6-1 to TRBJ1-6; no firm D call. CDR3 length equals 14 residues. Germline V lookup: CDR1 MNHNS, CDR2 SASEGT. V shed 5 bases and J shed 9 bases, with 14 bases lying between them. CDR3 sequence: CASSQVSIISPLHF. CDR3 DNA: TGTGCCAGCAGTCAAGTCAGTATAATTTCACCCCTCCACTTT.

The genes are TRBV29-1 and TRBJ1-3; a weak D match, TRBD1 (6 bases). Germline V gene sequence: CDR1 SQVTM, CDR2 ANQGSEA. V was shortened by 3 bases and J by 4 bases, with 7 bases between the two germline ends. The CDR3 totals 12 residues. Written as DNA, the CDR3 is TGCAGCGTTGACAGGGGAGGAAACACCATATATTTT. Protein sequence: CSVDRGGNTIYF. Combining the CDR3 with reference TRBV29-1 and TRBJ1-3 gives the whole variable domain SAVISQKPSRDICQRGTSLTIQCQVDSQVTMMFWYRQQPGQSLTLIATANQGSEATYESGFVIDKFPISRPNLTFSTLTVSNMSPEDSSIYLCSVDRGGNTIYFGEGSWLTVV.

This clone showed up just once. V gene TRBV9 combines with J gene TRBJ2-5; D possibly corresponds to TRBD1 (5 bases). The CDR3 consists of 16 residues. Germline assignment: CDR1 SGDLS and CDR2 YYNGEE. V shed 0 bases and J shed 0 bases, with 12 bases lying between them. Here the CDR3 DNA reads TGTGCCAGCAGCGTAGGGGGCCGCGGAAACCAAGAGACCCAGTACTTC. It is translated as CASSVGGRGNQETQYF.

This clone has a handful of counts. V is TRBV5-6 and J is TRBJ1-4, with 7 bases that match TRBD1. The CDR3 loop spans 15 amino acids. Germline CDR1 reads SGHDT; CDR2 reads YYEEEE. J was trimmed by 8 bases and V by 4 bases; bases with no gene match: 11. For the CDR3, the DNA is TGTGCCAGCAGCGTCTGGACAGGACGGAGGGAAAAACTGTTTTTT. It is translated as CASSVWTGRREKLFF.

The chain combines TRBV25-1 with TRBJ2-3, with 12 bases fitting TRBD2. V shed 2 bases, J shed 9 bases, and the junction held 6 bases outside the gene matches. This CDR3 spans 15 amino acids. Germline V gives CDR1 MGHDK, CDR2 SYGVNS. The CDR3: CASSEPSGGEYTQYF. In DNA, the CDR3 is TGTGCCAGCAGTGAACCTAGCGGGGGGGAGTACACGCAGTATTTT.

V is TRBV5-1 and J is TRBJ2-7; 10 nucleotides align to TRBD1. TRBJ2-5 explains the end of the DNA better; the J call may be wrong. In germline, CDR1 is SGHRS, CDR2 YFSETQ. This CDR3 contains 15 residues. The CDR3: CASSLGQGAQETQYF. The CDR3 coding sequence is TGCGCCAGCAGCTTGGGACAGGGGGCTCAAGAGACCCAGTACTTC.